These 10 T cell receptor beta chains share one sample of origin, sequenced in a study of T cells after yellow fever vaccination. One entry per CDR3 protein results from TCRdb running MiXCR on the 5' RACE reads. The table shows approximately 150,000 distinct CDR3 sequences, with roughly 8% occurring only once. The specimen comprised CD4+ T cells sorted from PBMCs, sampled 5 days after the yellow fever booster vaccination. These receptors originate from a man aged 30-40 years who received the YFV17D yellow fever vaccine.

This clonotype was picked up many times. The chain is built from TRBV10-3 and TRBJ2-5; 12 bases are a match to TRBD2. The CDR3 runs 16 residues. V shed 6 bases, J shed 2 bases, and the junction held 7 bases outside the gene matches. Germline assignment: CDR1 ENHRY and CDR2 SYGVKD. The DNA of the CDR3 is TGTGCCATCAGGGGGACTAGCGGGCCTAGACAAGAGACCCAGTACTTC. Translation gives CAIRGTSGPRQETQYF.

This clonotype has ten or more counts. V is TRBV20-1 and J is TRBJ2-1; TRBD2 is a possible D gene (5 bases). CDR1 and CDR2 (germline): DFQATT, SNEGSKA (reference sequence). Trimming took off 2 bases at V and 3 bases at J, with 14 bases between the two ends. There are 15 residues in the CDR3. CDR3 loop: CSARKRAERYNEQFF. CDR3 bases: TGCAGTGCTAGAAAAAGAGCGGAGCGCTACAATGAGCAGTTCTTC.

This clonotype was recorded a few times. The chain couples TRBV6-5 to TRBJ1-4, with D unresolved. V was trimmed by 8 bases and J by 7 bases, leaving 11 bases between them. This CDR3 is 12 amino acids long. Per the germline V gene, CDR1 is MNHEY and CDR2 is SVGAGI. The DNA of the CDR3 is TGTGCCAGCGGCGCTAGGGCTGAAAAACTGTTTTTT. The encoded protein is CASGARAEKLFF.

Many counts were recorded for this clonotype. The CDR3 spells CASSPEISPTDTQYF. The DNA of the CDR3 is TGTGCCAGCAGTCCCGAGATTTCCCCCACAGATACGCAGTATTTT. The V and J genes are TRBV5-4 and TRBJ2-3; no reliable D call. Between the trimmed V and J ends, which lost 5 bases and 2 bases, there was a span of 15 bases. Germline loops: CDR1 SGHNT, CDR2 YYREEE (reference sequence). This CDR3 contains 15 residues.

In this sample, this clonotype turned up many times. The chain joins TRBV6-2 or TRBV6-3 to TRBJ2-6, with no clear D. Between the trimmed V and J ends, which lost 8 bases and 0 bases, there was a span of 8 bases. Germline V gene sequence: CDR1 MNHEY, CDR2 SVGEGT. The CDR3 totals 14 residues. The CDR3 region is CASQESSGANVLTF. The CDR3 DNA follows: TGTGCCAGCCAAGAGAGCTCTGGGGCCAACGTCCTGACTTTC.

This clonotype has at least ten counts. The chain is built from TRBV5-1 and TRBJ2-5; possible D gene TRBD1, 5 bases. This CDR3 has 14 residues. V was shortened by 0 bases and J by 5 bases, with 11 bases between the two germline ends. CDR1 SGHRS and CDR2 YFSETQ come from the germline V gene. DNA of the CDR3: TGCGCCAGCAGCTTGGCCCCAGGGTGGGAGACCCAGTACTTC. Its translation: CASSLAPGWETQYF.

The table lists this clonotype with many counts. J is TRBJ2-3 and V is TRBV2; D unresolved. CDR3 size: 13 residues. Germline-derived CDR1 and CDR2 are SNHLY and FYNNEI. Trimming took 8 bases from V and 1 from J, leaving 10 bases between them. CDR3 amino acids: CASFREGTDTQYF. CDR3 coding DNA: TGTGCCAGCTTCAGAGAGGGCACAGATACGCAGTATTTT.

This clonotype was seen repeatedly, ten times or more. The chain is built from TRBV5-6 and TRBJ1-3; D not certain. The ends were cut back, 8 bases at V and 0 bases at J, with 9 bases in the middle. The CDR3 runs to 13 residues. Germline V CDR1 and CDR2: SGHDT, YYEEEE. DNA for the CDR3: TGTGCCAGTACGACGGCCTCTGGAAACACCATATATTTT. Residues: CASTTASGNTIYF.

The chain recombines TRBV7-9 with TRBJ1-1; perhaps TRBD1 as D (5 bases). V shed 5 bases and J shed 7 bases, with 14 bases lying between them. In germline, CDR1 is SEHNR, CDR2 FQNEAQ (reference sequence). The CDR3 is 13 residues long. CDR3 coding DNA: TGTGCCAGCAGCGCGCAGGGATACGGTGAAGCTTTCTTT. Translated: CASSAQGYGEAFF.

This chain uses TRBV4-3 with TRBJ2-7; 8 nucleotides match TRBD2. The CDR3 loop spans 15 amino acids. J was trimmed by 4 bases and V by 3 bases; bases with no gene match: 8. Germline CDR1 reads LGHNA; CDR2 reads YSLEER. Written as DNA, the CDR3 is TGCGCCAGCAGCCAGGAGCGGGAGTATGGATACGAGCAGTACTTC. The encoded protein is CASSQEREYGYEQYF.